This T cell receptor beta chain was found in a study of beta chain features in type 1 diabetes. Study-level findings and limits: The analysis here could not establish whether HLA type shapes TCRB rearrangement. A pattern of fewer insertions and more deletions at VDJ junctions was seen in type 1 diabetes patients. Naive, central memory and Treg TCRB repertoires appeared more alike in patients than in healthy donors.

The trim removed 1 base at V and 4 bases at J, leaving 11 bases unmatched. The length of the CDR3 is 17 residues. CDR1 and CDR2 (germline): MGHRA, YSYEKL. This clone was recorded a few times. Its antigen is as yet unknown. TCRB transcripts that were expressed got sequenced, as all of the isolated RNA had been reverse transcribed. Clones were read by immunoSEQ multiplex PCR, and TCRdb kept only the in-frame ones, dropping some. The sample has 300,000 to 400,000 clones; around an eighth are singletons. Sequencing input: naive CD4+ T cells from blood. The gene calls are TRBV4-1 and TRBJ2-7; TRBD2 matches 9 bases. This receptor was identified in a man aged 18 to 35 in good health. The CDR3 protein is CASSQGIAGDRIYEQYF. The CDR3 nucleotides read TGCGCCAGCAGCCAAGGGATAGCGGGGGACCGGATTTACGAGCAGTACTTC.